The rows below give T cell receptor beta chains drawn from one sample of a study of long-term antiretroviral therapy in people with HIV. The data were produced by immunoSEQ multiplex PCR, yet TCRdb's version contains in-frame clones alone and is incomplete. The sample comprises approximately 16,000 clones, roughly 80% of which are singletons, and 13% to 15% rests with the top ten. Here the sequenced sample was unsorted PBMCs, taken approximately 14 months before starting antiretroviral therapy. These receptor sequences come from a man in his thirties or forties with HIV. Each CDR3 is given with its conserved first and last residue.

V: TRBV30
J: TRBJ1-1
CDR3: CAWSVQVLMNTEAFF

V: TRBV19
J: TRBJ2-2
CDR3: CASLNRAGTGELFF

V: TRBV5-8
J: TRBJ2-3
CDR3: CASSFTGTDTQYF

V: TRBV18
J: TRBJ1-6
CDR3: CASSLLRPRTGDSPLHF

V: TRBV9
J: TRBJ2-6
CDR3: CASDALGGSTSGANVLTF

V: TRBV5-6
J: TRBJ2-1
CDR3: CASSLVHYNEQFF

V: TRBV10-3
J: TRBJ2-3
CDR3: CAIGSDGTDTQYF

V: TRBV7-6
J: TRBJ2-7
CDR3: CASSPPGQGIYEQYF

V: TRBV4-1
J: TRBJ2-2
CDR3: CASSHDLTVPTRELFF

V: TRBV7-2
J: TRBJ2-3
CDR3: CASSLASGVGTDTQYF

V: TRBV19
J: TRBJ1-5
CDR3: CASSIEGPSTGFGNQPQHF

V: TRBV5-4
J: TRBJ1-2
CDR3: CASSQGRQGNYGYTF

V: TRBV18
J: TRBJ2-7
CDR3: CASSPETVSYEQYF

V: TRBV7-8
J: TRBJ1-3
CDR3: CASSLYGSDSGNTIYF

V: TRBV27
J: TRBJ2-7
CDR3: CASSPTGVEQYF

V: TRBV14
J: TRBJ1-2
CDR3: CASSHEDSRPFNYGYTF

V: TRBV7-9
J: TRBJ2-1
CDR3: CASSLAGVTHNEQFF

V: TRBV4-3
J: TRBJ1-1
CDR3: CASSQGALDTEAFF

V: TRBV10-2
J: TRBJ2-6
CDR3: CASSDASGANVLTF

V: TRBV2
J: TRBJ1-3
CDR3: CASGKTGAGNTIYF

V: TRBV27
J: TRBJ2-7
CDR3: CASLGLSQGSYEQYF

V: TRBV18
J: TRBJ1-4
CDR3: CASSPEIGSSTNEKLFF

V: TRBV5-6
J: TRBJ2-7
CDR3: CASSWGVSSGGYEQYF

V: TRBV27
J: TRBJ2-1
CDR3: CASSLASTSNEQFF

V: TRBV27
J: TRBJ1-4
CDR3: CASSFKGTHEKLFF

V: TRBV5-1
J: TRBJ2-6
CDR3: CASSAKGRSTAGANVLTF

V: TRBV21-1
J: TRBJ1-3
CDR3: CASSSRYEGGGNTIYF

V: TRBV19
J: TRBJ2-6
CDR3: CASSMTPGAGANVLTF

V: TRBV5-1
J: TRBJ2-1
CDR3: CASSLVPVSSYNEQFF

V: TRBV7-9
J: TRBJ1-2
CDR3: CASSLGGGKDGYTF

V: TRBV5-6
J: TRBJ2-1
CDR3: CASSLGLAVYNEQFF

V: TRBV29-1
J: TRBJ2-1
CDR3: CSVDPGLAAYNEQFF

V: TRBV30
J: TRBJ2-7
CDR3: CAWSVTSGSREQYF

V: TRBV25-1
J: TRBJ1-2
CDR3: CASSGQNYGYTF

V: TRBV2
J: TRBJ2-7
CDR3: CASSDVGYEQYF

V: TRBV4-1
J: TRBJ2-7
CDR3: CASSPGSGIYEQYF

V: TRBV11-2
J: TRBJ2-5
CDR3: CASSADTQETQYF

V: TRBV5-1
J: TRBJ2-5
CDR3: CASSLVGGLPFEQETQYF

V: TRBV2
J: TRBJ1-5
CDR3: CASRYSTPQHF

V: TRBV5-8
J: TRBJ2-2
CDR3: CASSFGQGRTGELFF

V: TRBV27
J: TRBJ1-1
CDR3: CASSPGTVMNTEAFF

V: TRBV5-1
J: TRBJ2-3
CDR3: CASSNLRQGGSGQYF

V: TRBV29-1
J: TRBJ2-2
CDR3: CSVAGETTGELFF

V: TRBV18
J: TRBJ2-7
CDR3: CASSDLRTSGASSYEQYF

V: TRBV4-3
J: TRBJ2-3
CDR3: CASSQGGLAGQRDTQYF

V: TRBV29-1
J: TRBJ1-5
CDR3: CSVLTEASNQPQHF

V: TRBV5-4
J: TRBJ2-2
CDR3: CASSTSGANTGELFF

V: TRBV6-6
J: TRBJ1-2
CDR3: CASSYFATPTNYGYTF

V: TRBV7-7
J: TRBJ2-5
CDR3: CASSKVTGLTQETQYF

V: TRBV11-1
J: TRBJ1-1
CDR3: CASSRGEDTEAFF

V: TRBV4-3
J: TRBJ2-1
CDR3: CASSQGGGQENEQFF

V: TRBV5-8
J: TRBJ1-5
CDR3: CASSLAFSGGNQPQHF

V: TRBV9
J: TRBJ2-4
CDR3: CASSVGGSGPKNIQYF

V: TRBV7-9
J: TRBJ2-7
CDR3: CASSFVGTYEQYF

V: TRBV7-9
J: TRBJ2-7
CDR3: CASSSVLYEQYF

V: TRBV18
J: TRBJ1-2
CDR3: CASSPGLGGYTF

V: TRBV2
J: TRBJ1-4
CDR3: CASSLGPTNEKLFF